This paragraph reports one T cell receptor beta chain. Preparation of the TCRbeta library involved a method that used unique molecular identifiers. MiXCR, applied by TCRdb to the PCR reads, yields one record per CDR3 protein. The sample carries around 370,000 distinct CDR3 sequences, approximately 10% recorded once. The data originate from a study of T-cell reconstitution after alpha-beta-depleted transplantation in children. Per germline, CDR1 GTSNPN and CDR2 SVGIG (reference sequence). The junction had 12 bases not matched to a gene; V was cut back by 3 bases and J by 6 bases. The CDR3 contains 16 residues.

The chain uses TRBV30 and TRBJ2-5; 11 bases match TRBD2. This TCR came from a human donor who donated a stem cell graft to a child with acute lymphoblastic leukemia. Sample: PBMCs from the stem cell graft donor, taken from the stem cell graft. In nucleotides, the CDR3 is TGTGCCTGGAGGCCGAAACGGGCTAGCGGGAGGCAGACCCAGTACTTC. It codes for CAWRPKRASGRQTQYF.